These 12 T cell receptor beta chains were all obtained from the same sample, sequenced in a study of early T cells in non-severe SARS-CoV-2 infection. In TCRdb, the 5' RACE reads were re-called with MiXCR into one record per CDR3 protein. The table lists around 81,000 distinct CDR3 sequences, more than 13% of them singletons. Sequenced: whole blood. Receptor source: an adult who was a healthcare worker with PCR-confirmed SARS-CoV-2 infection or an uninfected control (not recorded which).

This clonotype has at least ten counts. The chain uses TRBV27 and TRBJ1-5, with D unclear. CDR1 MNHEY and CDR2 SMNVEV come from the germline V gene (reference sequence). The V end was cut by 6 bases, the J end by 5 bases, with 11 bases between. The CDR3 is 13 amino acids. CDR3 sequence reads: CASSRFWDQPQHF. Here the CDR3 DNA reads TGTGCCAGCAGCCGCTTCTGGGATCAGCCCCAGCATTTT.

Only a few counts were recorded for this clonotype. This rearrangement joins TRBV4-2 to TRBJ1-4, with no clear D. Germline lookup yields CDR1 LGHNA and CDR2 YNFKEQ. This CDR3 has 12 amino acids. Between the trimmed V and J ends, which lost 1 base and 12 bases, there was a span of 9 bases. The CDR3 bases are TGTGCCAGCAGCCAAGTAGGGATAGAACTGTTTTTT. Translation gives CASSQVGIELFF.

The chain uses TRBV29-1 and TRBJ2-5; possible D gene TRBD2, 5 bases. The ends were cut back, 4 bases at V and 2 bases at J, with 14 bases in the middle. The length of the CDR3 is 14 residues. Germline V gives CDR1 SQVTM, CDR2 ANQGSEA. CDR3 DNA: TGCAGCGTTGGAGCGGACCGAAGACAAGAGACCCAGTACTTC. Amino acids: CSVGADRRQETQYF. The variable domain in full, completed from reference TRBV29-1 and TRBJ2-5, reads SAVISQKPSRDICQRGTSLTIQCQVDSQVTMMFWYRQQPGQSLTLIATANQGSEATYESGFVIDKFPISRPNLTFSTLTVSNMSPEDSSIYLCSVGADRRQETQYFGPGTRLLVL.

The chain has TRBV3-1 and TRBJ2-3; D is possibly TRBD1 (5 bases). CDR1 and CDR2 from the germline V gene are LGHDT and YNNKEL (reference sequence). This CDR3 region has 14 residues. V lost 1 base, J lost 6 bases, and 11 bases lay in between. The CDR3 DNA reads TGTGCCAGCAGCCAAGTAGGGGATCTGGATACGCAGTATTTT. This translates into CASSQVGDLDTQYF.

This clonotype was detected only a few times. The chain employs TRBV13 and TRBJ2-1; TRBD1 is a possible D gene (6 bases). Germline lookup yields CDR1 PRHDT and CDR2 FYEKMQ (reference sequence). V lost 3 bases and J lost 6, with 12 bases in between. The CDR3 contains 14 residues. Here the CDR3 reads CASSFGGTGNEQFF. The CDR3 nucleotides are TGTGCCAGCAGCTTTGGGGGCACGGGCAATGAGCAGTTCTTC.

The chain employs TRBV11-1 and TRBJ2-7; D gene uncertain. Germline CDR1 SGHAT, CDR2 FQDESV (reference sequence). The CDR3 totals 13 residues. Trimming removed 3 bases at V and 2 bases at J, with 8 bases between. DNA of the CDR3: TGTGCCAGCAGCTTTGGCACGGCCTACGAGCAGTACTTC. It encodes CASSFGTAYEQYF.

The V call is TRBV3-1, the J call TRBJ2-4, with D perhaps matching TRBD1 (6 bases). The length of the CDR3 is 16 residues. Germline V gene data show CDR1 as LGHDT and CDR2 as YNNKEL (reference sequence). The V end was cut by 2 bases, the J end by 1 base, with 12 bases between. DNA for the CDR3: TGTGCCAGCAGCCAAAATCCAGGGGATGCCAAAAACATTCAGTACTTC. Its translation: CASSQNPGDAKNIQYF.

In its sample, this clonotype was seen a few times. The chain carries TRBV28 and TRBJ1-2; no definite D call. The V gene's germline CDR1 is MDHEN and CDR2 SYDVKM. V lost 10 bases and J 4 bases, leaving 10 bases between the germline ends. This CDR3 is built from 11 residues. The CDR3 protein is CATRPSYGYTF. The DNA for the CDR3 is TGTGCCACCCGCCCAAGCTATGGCTACACCTTC.

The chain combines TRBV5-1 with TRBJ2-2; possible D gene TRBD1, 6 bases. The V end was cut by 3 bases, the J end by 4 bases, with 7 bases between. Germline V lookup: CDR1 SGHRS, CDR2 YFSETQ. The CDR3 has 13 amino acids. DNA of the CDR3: TGCGCCAGCAGCTGGGGGCCCACCGGGGAGCTGTTTTTT. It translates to CASSWGPTGELFF.

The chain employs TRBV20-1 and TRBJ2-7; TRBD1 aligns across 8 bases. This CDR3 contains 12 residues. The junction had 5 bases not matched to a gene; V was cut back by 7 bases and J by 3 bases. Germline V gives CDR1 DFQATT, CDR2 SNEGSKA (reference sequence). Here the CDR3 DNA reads TGCAGTGGGACAGACAGGGGCTACGAGCAGTACTTC. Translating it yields CSGTDRGYEQYF.

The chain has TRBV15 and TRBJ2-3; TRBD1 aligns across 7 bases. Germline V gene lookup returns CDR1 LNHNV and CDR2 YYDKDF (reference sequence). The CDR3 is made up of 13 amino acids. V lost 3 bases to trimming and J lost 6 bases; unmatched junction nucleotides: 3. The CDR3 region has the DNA TGTGCCACCAGCAGCCAGGGGGACGATACGCAGTATTTT. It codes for CATSSQGDDTQYF.

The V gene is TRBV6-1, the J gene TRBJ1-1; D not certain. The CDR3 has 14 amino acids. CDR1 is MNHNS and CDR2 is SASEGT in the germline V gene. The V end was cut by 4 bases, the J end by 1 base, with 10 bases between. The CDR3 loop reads CASSAFAQNTEAFF. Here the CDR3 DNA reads TGTGCCAGCAGTGCCTTCGCACAGAACACTGAAGCTTTCTTT.